The rows below give T cell receptor beta chains drawn from one sample of a study of CD8 T cells in ankylosing spondylitis. From the 5' RACE reads, TCRdb called clonotypes with MiXCR, one entry per CDR3 protein. The sample comprises fewer than 550,000 distinct CDR3 sequences, less than 6% of which are singletons, and roughly 3.3% rests with the top ten. The sequencing sample was made of blood, either unsorted or a sorted T cell fraction (not recorded which). These receptors came from a male donor with ankylosing spondylitis. CDR3s include the opening cysteine and the closing phenylalanine or tryptophan. Each record gives: D gene, V gene, clone size, J gene, CDR3 protein, CDR3 DNA. D genes are given only for firm matches. Size is omitted from some rows. Given values are once, few, many or a class for expanded clones.

D gene: TRBD1; V gene: TRBV5-1; clone size: many; J gene: TRBJ2-2; CDR3 protein: CASVPGTGNTGELFF; CDR3 DNA: TGCGCCAGCGTCCCCGGGACAGGGAACACCGGGGAGCTGTTTTTT
D gene: .; V gene: TRBV27; clone size: many; J gene: TRBJ1-2; CDR3 protein: CASSLFPVFGYTF; CDR3 DNA: TGTGCCAGCAGTTTATTCCCCGTCTTTGGCTACACCTTC
D gene: .; V gene: TRBV28; clone size: many; J gene: TRBJ1-1; CDR3 protein: CASLTGLNTEAFF; CDR3 DNA: TGTGCCAGCCTTACAGGGTTGAACACTGAAGCTTTCTTT
D gene: .; V gene: TRBV21-1; clone size: few; J gene: TRBJ2-7; CDR3 protein: CASSSRDTSHHEQYF; CDR3 DNA: TGTGCCAGCAGCTCCCGGGATACCTCCCACCACGAGCAGTACTTC
D gene: TRBD1; V gene: TRBV5-1; clone size: many; J gene: TRBJ1-1; CDR3 protein: CASSLNRDRDSEAFF; CDR3 DNA: TGCGCCAGCAGCTTAAACCGGGACAGGGATAGTGAAGCTTTCTTT
D gene: TRBD1; V gene: TRBV7-2; clone size: many; J gene: TRBJ2-5; CDR3 protein: CASKTVGTAPETQYF; CDR3 DNA: TGTGCCAGCAAGACAGTCGGGACAGCCCCAGAGACCCAGTACTTC
D gene: .; V gene: TRBV7-2; clone size: many; J gene: TRBJ1-1; CDR3 protein: CASSIGSLNTEAFF; CDR3 DNA: TGTGCCAGCAGCATCGGGTCCTTGAACACTGAAGCTTTCTTT
D gene: .; V gene: TRBV7-8; clone size: few; J gene: TRBJ2-3; CDR3 protein: CASSLAGRGPSTDTQYF; CDR3 DNA: TGTGCCAGCAGCTTAGCAGGGCGGGGACCTAGCACAGATACGCAGTATTTT
D gene: .; V gene: TRBV4-2; clone size: many; J gene: TRBJ1-1; CDR3 protein: CASSPASTGLMNTEAFF; CDR3 DNA: TGTGCCAGCAGCCCGGCCTCGACGGGGCTCATGAACACTGAAGCTTTCTTT
D gene: TRBD1; V gene: TRBV5-1; clone size: many; J gene: TRBJ2-3; CDR3 protein: CASSLGDRDTDTQYF; CDR3 DNA: TGCGCCAGCAGCTTGGGGGACAGAGACACAGATACGCAGTATTTT
D gene: .; V gene: TRBV29-1; clone size: many; J gene: TRBJ2-7; CDR3 protein: CSVAGRATSSGEQYF; CDR3 DNA: TGCAGCGTTGCCGGGCGTGCGACTAGTAGTGGCGAGCAGTACTTC
D gene: .; V gene: TRBV10-3; clone size: many; J gene: TRBJ1-2; CDR3 protein: CAITPRTEGRGIYGYTF; CDR3 DNA: TGTGCCATCACCCCCCGGACAGAAGGGAGGGGGATCTATGGCTACACCTTC
D gene: .; V gene: TRBV5-1; clone size: many; J gene: TRBJ2-5; CDR3 protein: CASSFYAGGETQYF; CDR3 DNA: TGCGCCAGCAGCTTCTATGCAGGAGGAGAGACCCAGTACTTC
D gene: .; V gene: TRBV7-2; clone size: many; J gene: TRBJ2-7; CDR3 protein: CASSPRRASYEQYF; CDR3 DNA: TGTGCCAGCAGCCCTCGACGGGCCTCCTACGAGCAGTACTTC
D gene: TRBD1; V gene: TRBV20-1; clone size: few; J gene: TRBJ2-5; CDR3 protein: CSARGTGQETQYF; CDR3 DNA: TGCAGTGCCAGAGGGACAGGGCAAGAGACCCAGTACTTC
D gene: .; V gene: TRBV29-1; clone size: many; J gene: TRBJ2-5; CDR3 protein: CSFRGVGETQYF; CDR3 DNA: TGCAGCTTCCGAGGAGTAGGAGAGACCCAGTACTTC
D gene: .; V gene: TRBV5-1; clone size: many; J gene: TRBJ1-1; CDR3 protein: CASSFIGTNTEAFF; CDR3 DNA: TGCGCCAGCAGCTTTATAGGGACGAACACTGAAGCTTTCTTT
D gene: .; V gene: TRBV6-2/TRBV6-3; clone size: many; J gene: TRBJ2-5; CDR3 protein: CASSYGRSSGQETQYF; CDR3 DNA: TGTGCCAGCAGTTATGGCAGGAGCTCGGGCCAAGAGACCCAGTACTTC
D gene: .; V gene: TRBV29-1; clone size: many; J gene: TRBJ1-2; CDR3 protein: CSAEANYGYTF; CDR3 DNA: TGCAGCGCGGAAGCTAACTATGGCTACACCTTC
D gene: .; V gene: TRBV24-1; clone size: many; J gene: TRBJ2-3; CDR3 protein: CATSDLTGSLTDTQYF; CDR3 DNA: TGTGCCACCAGTGATTTGACAGGGTCCCTCACAGATACGCAGTATTTT
D gene: .; V gene: TRBV20-1; clone size: many; J gene: TRBJ1-2; CDR3 protein: CSARDQVGSGYTF; CDR3 DNA: TGCAGTGCTAGAGATCAAGTGGGCTCTGGCTACACCTTC
D gene: TRBD1; V gene: TRBV7-2; clone size: .; J gene: TRBJ1-1; CDR3 protein: CASSMHRGEAFF; CDR3 DNA: TGTGCCAGCAGCATGCACAGGGGTGAAGCTTTCTTT
D gene: .; V gene: TRBV9; clone size: few; J gene: TRBJ2-3; CDR3 protein: CASSVAPFFTDTQYF; CDR3 DNA: TGTGCCAGCAGCGTAGCTCCTTTTTTCACAGATACGCAGTATTTT
D gene: TRBD2; V gene: TRBV27; clone size: many; J gene: TRBJ2-1; CDR3 protein: CASRFRTSGTYEQFF; CDR3 DNA: TGTGCCAGCAGATTTCGGACTAGCGGGACCTATGAGCAGTTCTTC
D gene: TRBD2; V gene: TRBV5-1; clone size: many; J gene: TRBJ2-1; CDR3 protein: CASSLGEGYQWEQFF; CDR3 DNA: TGCGCCAGCAGCTTAGGGGAGGGCTACCAATGGGAGCAGTTCTTC
D gene: .; V gene: TRBV4-2; clone size: many; J gene: TRBJ2-7; CDR3 protein: CASSQLGSPYEQYF; CDR3 DNA: TGTGCCAGCAGCCAACTTGGGTCCCCCTACGAGCAGTACTTC
D gene: .; V gene: TRBV5-1; clone size: many; J gene: TRBJ2-1; CDR3 protein: CASSRTKSYNEQFF; CDR3 DNA: TGCGCCAGCAGCCGAACTAAAAGTTACAATGAGCAGTTCTTC
D gene: .; V gene: TRBV13; clone size: many; J gene: TRBJ2-1; CDR3 protein: CASSVGGLSYNEQFF; CDR3 DNA: TGTGCCAGCAGCGTCGGGGGGCTCTCCTACAATGAGCAGTTCTTC
D gene: TRBD2; V gene: TRBV5-1; clone size: .; J gene: TRBJ2-1; CDR3 protein: CASSLAGTSGGWGNEQFF; CDR3 DNA: TGCGCCAGCAGCTTGGCGGGGACTAGCGGGGGTTGGGGGAATGAGCAGTTCTTC
D gene: TRBD1; V gene: TRBV27; clone size: many; J gene: TRBJ2-1; CDR3 protein: CASSPGAGGPYNEQFF; CDR3 DNA: TGTGCCAGCAGCCCCGGGGCAGGGGGCCCCTACAATGAGCAGTTCTTC
D gene: .; V gene: TRBV11-2; clone size: few; J gene: TRBJ2-6; CDR3 protein: CASSNRLTGHLSGANVLTF; CDR3 DNA: TGTGCCAGCAGCAATCGACTCACAGGACACCTCTCTGGGGCCAACGTCCTGACTTTC
D gene: .; V gene: TRBV20-1; clone size: many; J gene: TRBJ1-1; CDR3 protein: CSANAGMNTEAFF; CDR3 DNA: TGCAGTGCTAATGCAGGGATGAACACTGAAGCTTTCTTT
D gene: .; V gene: TRBV20-1; clone size: many; J gene: TRBJ2-4; CDR3 protein: CSVSGPEGNIQYF; CDR3 DNA: TGCAGTGTCTCGGGGCCGGAGGGAAACATTCAGTACTTC
D gene: .; V gene: TRBV7-9; clone size: many; J gene: TRBJ1-3; CDR3 protein: CASSLASRSSGNTIYF; CDR3 DNA: TGTGCCAGCAGCTTAGCGTCGAGGAGCTCTGGAAACACCATATATTTT
D gene: .; V gene: TRBV3-1; clone size: many; J gene: TRBJ2-1; CDR3 protein: CASSQLGFYEQFF; CDR3 DNA: TGTGCCAGCAGCCAACTAGGATTCTATGAGCAGTTCTTC
D gene: TRBD1; V gene: TRBV6-6; clone size: many; J gene: TRBJ1-2; CDR3 protein: CATPGQGYYGYTF; CDR3 DNA: TGTGCCACCCCCGGACAGGGTTACTATGGCTACACCTTC
D gene: TRBD1; V gene: TRBV28; clone size: many; J gene: TRBJ2-1; CDR3 protein: CASSPPTGYNEQFF; CDR3 DNA: TGTGCCAGCAGTCCCCCGACAGGGTACAATGAGCAGTTCTTC
D gene: TRBD1; V gene: TRBV6-2/TRBV6-3; clone size: many; J gene: TRBJ1-1; CDR3 protein: CASSQRTGARAFF; CDR3 DNA: TGTGCCAGCAGTCAACGGACAGGGGCACGAGCTTTCTTT
D gene: .; V gene: TRBV5-1; clone size: .; J gene: TRBJ2-6; CDR3 protein: CASFDSSGANVLTF; CDR3 DNA: TGCGCCAGCTTCGACAGCTCCGGGGCCAACGTCCTGACTTTC
D gene: .; V gene: TRBV5-1; clone size: many; J gene: TRBJ1-2; CDR3 protein: CASSLVASQGGNYGYTF; CDR3 DNA: TGCGCCAGCAGCTTGGTTGCTTCGCAGGGAGGGAACTATGGCTACACCTTC
D gene: .; V gene: TRBV6-5; clone size: .; J gene: TRBJ2-1; CDR3 protein: CASSYSLTGGNEQFF; CDR3 DNA: TGTGCCAGCAGTTACTCACTAACAGGAGGCAATGAGCAGTTCTTC
D gene: .; V gene: TRBV29-1; clone size: many; J gene: TRBJ1-1; CDR3 protein: CRTTKGLNTEAFF; CDR3 DNA: TGCAGGACTACAAAGGGGTTGAACACTGAAGCTTTCTTT
D gene: .; V gene: TRBV20-1; clone size: many; J gene: TRBJ1-1; CDR3 protein: CSARASIPRTEAFF; CDR3 DNA: TGCAGTGCTAGAGCCAGTATCCCGCGAACTGAAGCTTTCTTT
D gene: TRBD1; V gene: TRBV20-1; clone size: few; J gene: TRBJ2-7; CDR3 protein: CSASDRQSSYEQYF; CDR3 DNA: TGCAGTGCTTCGGACAGGCAGAGCTCCTACGAGCAGTACTTC
D gene: .; V gene: TRBV20-1; clone size: many; J gene: TRBJ2-7; CDR3 protein: CSAEESLSYEQYF; CDR3 DNA: TGCAGTGCTGAGGAGTCCCTCTCCTACGAGCAGTACTTC
D gene: .; V gene: TRBV9; clone size: many; J gene: TRBJ1-4; CDR3 protein: CASSVSWGDNEKLFF; CDR3 DNA: TGTGCCAGCAGCGTATCGTGGGGAGATAATGAAAAACTGTTTTTT